This TCR beta chain emerged from a study of T-cell memory formation after mild COVID-19. Study-level background: Clusters were largely donor specific.

Study-wide findings and caveats: Balance between CD4 and CD8 was seen in clones contracting day 15 to 85, and a CD4+ lean was seen in later expanders. Pre-infection memory contained some responding clones, which suggested that cross-reactive memory had joined. Proof of SARS-CoV-2 specificity was absent for the second-wave clones that crested on day 37.

TCRdb re-derived calls from the 5' RACE reads in MiXCR, one entry per CDR3 protein. The sample yields about 470,000 distinct CDR3 sequences, around a quarter seen once. This clonotype turned up a few times. Its antigen remains unidentified. Material for sequencing was PBMCs or a T cell subset sorted from them (not recorded which). This TCR was sampled from an adult woman who had mild COVID-19 (a few samples of this study predate the infection). Cell type and time point are not known.

Written as DNA, the CDR3 is TGTGCCAGCGGGGACAGATACGAGCAGTACTTC. It encodes CASGDRYEQYF. The rearrangement links TRBV6-1 to TRBJ2-7; 7 bases map to TRBD1. The CDR3 runs to 11 residues. Germline lookup yields CDR1 MNHNS and CDR2 SASEGT. The V segment lost 8 bases and the J segment 4 bases; nucleotides outside the gene matches: 2.